The rows below give T cell receptor beta chains drawn from one sample of a study of cytomegalovirus exposure and HLA in healthy donors. TCRdb keeps only in-frame clones here, not all; method: immunoSEQ multiplex PCR. The repertoire has roughly 180,000 clones, 70% to 80% of them found once; the top ten carry under 2%. Sequenced material: PBMCs. These receptors all come from a girl aged 5 to 17 in good health and CMV-seropositive. Each CDR3 is given with its conserved first and last residue. A D gene is named only where the DNA matches it firmly. Clone sizes are given selectively: once, few, many, or a class where the clone is expanded.

j_call | clone_size | d_call | v_call | cdr3_nt | cdr3_aa
TRBJ2-1 | . | . | TRBV10-3 | TGTGCCATCAGTGAGCTGAGTCACAATGAGCAGTTCTTC | CAISELSHNEQFF
TRBJ2-7 | . | TRBD1 | TRBV19 | TGTGCCAGTAGTATCCGACAGGGCTACGAGCAGTACTTC | CASSIRQGYEQYF
TRBJ2-3 | . | TRBD2 | TRBV19 | TGTGCCAGTAGTACACGGGGACTAGCGGGGGGTCTCACTGGCACAGATACGCAGTATTTT | CASSTRGLAGGLTGTDTQYF
TRBJ2-2 | . | . | TRBV21-1 | TGTGCCAGCAGCAGACAGGGTTCGGAACCCTACACCGGGGAGCTGTTTTTT | CASSRQGSEPYTGELFF
TRBJ1-4 | . | TRBD1 | TRBV7-8 | TGTGCCAGCAGCCCACAGGGGGCTAATGAAAAACTGTTTTTT | CASSPQGANEKLFF
TRBJ2-7 | . | . | TRBV11-2 | TGTGCCAGCAGCTTAGGAGGGAACGAGCAGTACTTC | CASSLGGNEQYF
TRBJ2-2 | . | TRBD1 | TRBV10-2 | TGCGCCAGCAGGACCGGGACAGACACCGGGGAGCTGTTTTTT | CASRTGTDTGELFF
TRBJ1-4 | few | . | TRBV15 | TGTGCCACCAGCAGAGAGGGGTCGGGAGAGGGGCATGAAAAACTGTTTTTT | CATSREGSGEGHEKLFF
TRBJ2-7 | . | TRBD2 | TRBV6-5 | TGTGCCAGCACCGTCGGGGGGGAGCAGTACTTC | CASTVGGEQYF
TRBJ2-7 | . | TRBD2 | TRBV6-6 | TGTGCCAGCAGTCAAGCTAGCGGGGGGGCGTCCGAGCAGTACTTC | CASSQASGGASEQYF
TRBJ2-7 | once | TRBD1 | TRBV27 | TGTGCCAGCAGCCGTAACATAGGACAGGGGGCGCGTGAGCAGTACTTC | CASSRNIGQGAREQYF
TRBJ2-1 | . | . | TRBV7-2 | TGTGCCAGCAGCTTAGCGGGGGCCGAGGGGAATGAGCAGTTCTTC | CASSLAGAEGNEQFF
TRBJ2-7 | few | TRBD1 | TRBV18 | TGTGCCAGCTCACCAGGGACAGGGGGCATAAACGAGCAGTACTTC | CASSPGTGGINEQYF
TRBJ2-1 | . | TRBD2 | TRBV7-8 | TGTGCCAGCAGCTCCCCCCGACTAGCGGGGGAATCCTACAATGAGCAGTTCTTC | CASSSPRLAGESYNEQFF
TRBJ2-7 | . | TRBD1 | TRBV19 | TGTGCCAGTAGTAGGGACAGGGGGCTTGACGAGCAGTACTTC | CASSRDRGLDEQYF
TRBJ1-2 | . | TRBD1 | TRBV18 | TGTGCCAGCTCACCAACGGGACAGAGGAGCAATGGCTACACCTTC | CASSPTGQRSNGYTF
TRBJ1-1 | . | . | TRBV2 | TGTGCCAGCAGTGAAGGGTGGGGGCGATATCCGAACACTGAAGCTTTCTTT | CASSEGWGRYPNTEAFF
TRBJ2-7 | . | . | TRBV29-1 | TGCAGCATCTCGGACAGCCACGAGCAGTACTTC | CSISDSHEQYF
TRBJ2-2 | . | . | TRBV5-1 | TGCGCCAGCACCAGAGGGAGCACCGGGGAGCTGTTTTTT | CASTRGSTGELFF
TRBJ2-2 | . | . | TRBV15 | TGTGCCACCAGTCCCAGTCTAGGTCAAGGCGGGGAGCTGTTTTTT | CATSPSLGQGGELFF
TRBJ1-6 | . | . | TRBV6-5 | TGTGCCAGCCGACGGGGTGAAAATTCACCCCTCCACTTT | CASRRGENSPLHF
TRBJ2-1 | . | . | TRBV6-5 | TGTGCCAGCAGTCCCCGGGACAATGAGCAGTTCTTC | CASSPRDNEQFF
TRBJ2-1 | . | . | TRBV2 | TGTGCCAGCAGGGTGGACAGAGGGTCCTACAATGAGCAGTTCTTC | CASRVDRGSYNEQFF
TRBJ2-1 | . | . | TRBV29-1 | TGCAGCGTTGTCGATCCGTACACGAACAATGAGCAGTTCTTC | CSVVDPYTNNEQFF
TRBJ1-6 | . | TRBD1 | TRBV7-2 | TGTGCCAGCCGCCGGGACAGGAATAATTCACCCCTCCACTTT | CASRRDRNNSPLHF
TRBJ2-1 | . | TRBD2 | TRBV10-1 | TGCGCCAGCAGTGACACGGGGGGACTACGATCCTACAATGAGCAGTTCTTC | CASSDTGGLRSYNEQFF
TRBJ1-5 | . | . | TRBV9 | TGTGCCAGCAGCGGGAGGGGCTCTTTGGGACAGCCCCAGCATTTT | CASSGRGSLGQPQHF
TRBJ2-3 | . | . | TRBV7-2 | TGTGCCAGCAGACCCGACAGTCACCCTAGCACAGATACGCAGTATTTT | CASRPDSHPSTDTQYF
TRBJ1-3 | . | . | TRBV7-2 | TGTGCCAGCAGCTTAGGATTGAGGACAACTGGCGTCGGAAACACCATATATTTT | CASSLGLRTTGVGNTIYF
TRBJ1-6 | . | TRBD1 | TRBV14 | TGTGCCAGCAGCCAGGACAGGGGCAATTCACCCCTCCACTTT | CASSQDRGNSPLHF
TRBJ2-7 | . | . | TRBV27 | TGTGCCAGCGGAGGGCTGGGCGAGCAGTACTTC | CASGGLGEQYF
TRBJ2-7 | few | . | TRBV27 | TGTGCCAGCAGCTCAGGGTCCTACGAGCAGTACTTC | CASSSGSYEQYF
TRBJ2-3 | . | TRBD1 | TRBV7-8 | TGTGCCAGCAGCTTAATTCGGACAGGGGGAGTGGCAGATACGCAGTATTTT | CASSLIRTGGVADTQYF
TRBJ1-2 | . | . | TRBV29-1 | TGCAGCGTTGACGGGAAACCTGGCTATGGCTACACCTTC | CSVDGKPGYGYTF
TRBJ2-3 | . | TRBD2 | TRBV7-9 | TGTGCCAGCAGCTTCCCCAGTGAGCGGGGTGGCACAGATACGCAGTATTTT | CASSFPSERGGTDTQYF
TRBJ2-7 | . | . | TRBV18 | TGTGCCAGCTCACCACAGGGGGTGGTAGTATCCGAGCAGTACTTC | CASSPQGVVVSEQYF
TRBJ1-1 | . | . | TRBV5-1 | TGCGCCAGCAAAACATCGACAGGGAACACTGAAGCTTTCTTT | CASKTSTGNTEAFF
TRBJ1-2 | . | . | TRBV20-1 | TGCAGTGCTATGGGGGCGCGAGGCTACACCTTC | CSAMGARGYTF
TRBJ2-1 | . | TRBD1 | TRBV5-1 | TGCGCCAGCAGCCCCGAAGGGACAGGGAGATTAAGTGAGCAGTTCTTC | CASSPEGTGRLSEQFF
TRBJ1-1 | . | . | TRBV7-6 | TGTGCCAGCAGCTTAGCGCAGGAGGGGCTGAACACTGAAGCTTTCTTT | CASSLAQEGLNTEAFF
TRBJ1-1 | . | . | TRBV14 | TGTGCCAGCAGCCAAGTCTCAGTGCCTGAAGCTTTCTTT | CASSQVSVPEAFF
TRBJ1-2 | . | TRBD1 | TRBV2 | TGTGCCAGCAGCCCCTCAGGACAGGGAAGTTATGGCTACACCTTC | CASSPSGQGSYGYTF
TRBJ1-6 | . | . | TRBV2 | TGTGCCAGCAGTGGAATAGGGGTATATGTCCACTTT | CASSGIGVYVHF
TRBJ1-2 | . | . | TRBV14 | TGTGCCAGCAGCCTCTCATTGGACATTAACTATGGCTACACCTTC | CASSLSLDINYGYTF
TRBJ2-7 | . | TRBD1 | TRBV9 | TGTGCCAGCAGCGTAGGTCCAGGGGACAGCGGCTCCTACGAGCAGTACTTC | CASSVGPGDSGSYEQYF
TRBJ1-2 | . | . | TRBV4-3 | TGCGCCAGCAGCCAAGACTTCCGGGACTATGGCTACACCTTC | CASSQDFRDYGYTF
TRBJ1-1 | . | . | TRBV27 | TGTGCCAGCAGTTTAGTTGGGGCGTACACTGAAGCTTTCTTT | CASSLVGAYTEAFF
TRBJ1-1 | . | TRBD1 | TRBV5-4 | TGTGCCAGCAGCTGGGACAGCCGTGAAGCTTTCTTT | CASSWDSREAFF
TRBJ1-5 | few | TRBD1 | TRBV7-2 | TGTGCCAGCAGCTTATCCAGGGGGGGCAATCAGCCCCAGCATTTT | CASSLSRGGNQPQHF
TRBJ2-3 | . | TRBD1 | TRBV10-1 | TGCGCCAGCAGTGAGTCCGACCGGGACAGGGGGAGGACAGATACGCAGTATTTT | CASSESDRDRGRTDTQYF
TRBJ1-3 | once | . | TRBV5-1 | TGCGCCAGCAGCTTGACAGGGCTAGTTGGAAACACCATATATTTT | CASSLTGLVGNTIYF
TRBJ2-7 | . | . | TRBV9 | TGTGCCAGCAGCGCCCAGGGCGTCTACGAGCAGTACTTC | CASSAQGVYEQYF
TRBJ1-5 | . | TRBD1 | TRBV6-6 | TGTGCCAGCAGTCGGACAGGGGAGGGTCAGCCCCAGCATTTT | CASSRTGEGQPQHF
TRBJ2-2 | once | TRBD2 | TRBV9 | TGTGCCAGCAGCGTAGGCGGGGGGATGAACACCGGGGAGCTGTTTTTT | CASSVGGGMNTGELFF
TRBJ2-5 | . | . | TRBV7-2 | TGTGCCAGCAGCCAACAAAGAACAGGGACCCAAGAGACCCAGTACTTC | CASSQQRTGTQETQYF
TRBJ2-5 | . | . | TRBV4-3 | TGCGCCAGCAGCGGAGCGGGCGACCAAGAGACCCAGTACTTC | CASSGAGDQETQYF
TRBJ1-1 | . | . | TRBV11-3 | TGTGCCAGCAGCTTCGCCACAGGGAACACTGAAGCTTTCTTT | CASSFATGNTEAFF
TRBJ1-5 | . | . | TRBV7-2 | TGTGCCAGCAGCGTAGAGCTTTATAGCAATCAGCCCCAGCATTTT | CASSVELYSNQPQHF
TRBJ2-7 | once | TRBD1 | TRBV7-6 | TGTGCCAGCAGCCAACTGGGACAGACCTACGAGCAGTACTTC | CASSQLGQTYEQYF